The rows below give T cell receptor beta chains drawn from one sample of a study of cytomegalovirus exposure and HLA in healthy donors. Sequenced by immunoSEQ multiplex PCR; TCRdb stores in-frame clones only, minus some. Of about 130,000 clones in the sample, 89% were seen once. Sequenced material: PBMCs. These receptors all stem from a woman aged 18-30 years in good health and CMV-seropositive. Both conserved end residues are part of each CDR3. A D gene is named only where the DNA matches it firmly. Clone size is not always given. Where it is, it says once, few, many or a class for expanded clones.

J,V,size,length,D,CDR3,DNA
TRBJ1-1,TRBV7-2,NA,14,NA,CASSLRTVNTEAFF,TGTGCCAGCAGCCTACGGACTGTGAACACTGAAGCTTTCTTT
TRBJ1-5,TRBV2,NA,14,NA,CASSESGGNQPQHF,TGTGCCAGCAGTGAGTCAGGGGGCAATCAGCCCCAGCATTTT
TRBJ1-6,TRBV6-1,NA,14,NA,CASIWSPGNSPLHF,TGTGCCAGCATCTGGTCCCCCGGGAATTCACCCCTCCACTTT
TRBJ2-7,TRBV7-8,NA,18,TRBD2,CASSLSLSLGGGAGEQYF,TGTGCCAGCAGCTTATCCCTATCCCTTGGCGGGGGGGCCGGCGAGCAGTACTTC
TRBJ2-4,TRBV7-2,NA,16,TRBD2,CASSLRLAGGPNIQYF,TGTGCCAGCAGCTTAAGGCTAGCGGGGGGGCCGAACATTCAGTACTTC
TRBJ2-2,TRBV9,NA,17,TRBD1,CASSVVLQGENTGELFF,TGTGCCAGCAGCGTAGTGCTCCAGGGGGAGAACACCGGGGAGCTGTTTTTT
TRBJ2-5,TRBV7-9,NA,12,NA,CASSALRETQYF,TGTGCCAGCAGCGCGCTTCGGGAGACCCAGTACTTC
TRBJ1-1,TRBV30,NA,12,NA,CAWSRVDTEAFF,TGTGCCTGGAGCAGGGTCGACACTGAAGCTTTCTTT
TRBJ2-7,TRBV9,NA,15,TRBD2,CASSASGLPLNEQYF,TGTGCCAGCAGCGCGTCGGGACTACCGCTCAACGAGCAGTACTTC
TRBJ2-6,TRBV14,NA,20,NA,CASSPFTGRVNLSGANVLTF,TGTGCCAGCAGCCCCTTTACAGGGCGCGTCAACCTGTCTGGGGCCAACGTCCTGACTTTC
TRBJ2-7,TRBV29-1,NA,15,NA,CSVLQSARGSYEQYF,TGCAGCGTCCTTCAATCTGCCAGGGGCTCCTACGAGCAGTACTTC
TRBJ2-7,TRBV27,few,15,TRBD2,CASSPGLAGSYEQYF,TGTGCCAGCAGCCCGGGACTAGCGGGATCCTACGAGCAGTACTTC
TRBJ1-1,TRBV27,NA,15,TRBD1,CASQGQGVLNTEAFF,TGTGCCTCCCAGGGACAGGGGGTTTTGAACACTGAAGCTTTCTTT
TRBJ1-3,TRBV18,NA,15,NA,CASSPTRGTGNTIYF,TGTGCCAGCTCACCTACCAGAGGAACGGGAAACACCATATATTTT
TRBJ1-1,TRBV7-6,NA,15,NA,CASSSGPKTNTEAFF,TGTGCCAGCAGCTCTGGGCCGAAGACCAACACTGAAGCTTTCTTT
TRBJ1-1,TRBV5-4,NA,15,NA,CASSLAHAENTEAFF,TGTGCCAGCAGCTTGGCCCACGCAGAGAACACTGAAGCTTTCTTT
TRBJ1-6,TRBV6-5,few,14,NA,CASRSGQYNSPLHF,TGTGCCAGCAGGTCAGGACAGTATAATTCACCCCTCCACTTT
TRBJ1-6,TRBV25-1,few,14,NA,CASSEYGDGSPLHF,TGTGCCAGCAGTGAATACGGGGATGGTTCACCCCTCCACTTT
TRBJ1-4,TRBV6-5,NA,16,TRBD1,CASSYVYRGPNEKLFF,TGTGCCAGCAGTTACGTATACAGGGGGCCTAATGAAAAACTGTTTTTT
TRBJ2-1,TRBV6-1,NA,15,TRBD1,CASSMDRGFDNEQFF,TGTGCCAGCAGTATGGACAGGGGGTTTGACAATGAGCAGTTCTTC
TRBJ1-2,TRBV2,NA,13,TRBD1,CASSRQGARGYTF,TGTGCCAGCAGTCGACAGGGGGCCCGCGGCTACACCTTC
TRBJ2-1,TRBV5-6,NA,18,NA,CASSPGLGSPSSYNEQFF,TGTGCCAGCAGCCCGGGGTTAGGGAGCCCGAGCTCCTACAATGAGCAGTTCTTC
TRBJ2-1,TRBV6-7,NA,16,TRBD1,CASSTGTGNSYNEQFF,TGTGCCAGCAGTACCGGGACAGGGAACTCCTACAATGAGCAGTTCTTC
TRBJ2-3,TRBV10-3,NA,15,NA,CAISSVGGRTDTQYF,TGTGCCATCAGTTCGGTGGGGGGGCGCACAGATACGCAGTATTTT
TRBJ2-7,TRBV28,once,15,TRBD2,CASSSPGTSDYEQYF,TGTGCCAGCAGCAGCCCCGGGACTAGCGACTACGAGCAGTACTTC
TRBJ2-6,TRBV30,once,16,NA,CAWIPGISSGANVLTF,TGTGCCTGGATCCCAGGGATCAGCTCTGGGGCCAACGTCCTGACTTTC
TRBJ1-1,TRBV2,once,15,NA,CASTMGGGAMTEAFF,TGTGCCAGCACGATGGGAGGAGGGGCTATGACTGAAGCTTTCTTT
TRBJ1-1,TRBV6-1,NA,15,NA,CASSVAGFAGTEAFF,TGTGCCAGCAGTGTAGCAGGGTTCGCGGGCACTGAAGCTTTCTTT
TRBJ1-1,TRBV27,NA,15,NA,CASRLRTEVNTEAFF,TGTGCCAGCAGATTACGGACAGAAGTTAACACTGAAGCTTTCTTT
TRBJ2-7,TRBV18,once,13,NA,CASSPDRSYEQYF,TGTGCCAGCTCACCAGACAGGAGCTACGAGCAGTACTTC
TRBJ2-3,TRBV18,NA,14,NA,CATLNQGYADTQYF,TGTGCCACCCTAAACCAGGGGTACGCAGATACGCAGTATTTT
TRBJ2-1,TRBV2,NA,16,NA,CASSDLPRATYNEQFF,TGTGCCAGCAGTGACCTCCCGAGGGCTACCTACAATGAGCAGTTCTTC
TRBJ2-7,TRBV5-1,NA,14,NA,CASSLGGGLDEQYF,TGCGCCAGCAGCCTGGGGGGAGGTTTGGACGAGCAGTACTTC
TRBJ1-2,TRBV6-5,NA,13,NA,CASSPPANYGYTF,TGTGCCAGCAGTCCACCGGCTAACTATGGCTACACCTTC
TRBJ1-2,TRBV29-1,NA,14,NA,CSVPRGGGNYGYTF,TGCAGCGTCCCCCGAGGGGGGGGGAACTATGGCTACACCTTC
TRBJ1-5,TRBV4-1,NA,13,NA,CASSLQLYQPQHF,TGCGCCAGCAGCCTACAGTTGTACCAGCCCCAGCATTTT
TRBJ1-2,TRBV4-2,NA,15,NA,CASSQERGALDGYTF,TGTGCCAGCAGCCAAGAGCGGGGGGCATTGGATGGCTACACCTTC
TRBJ2-7,TRBV30,once,13,NA,CAWGGIKGYEQYF,TGTGCCTGGGGGGGGATTAAGGGTTACGAGCAGTACTTC
TRBJ1-1,TRBV5-8,NA,14,NA,CASSLEPSNYEAFF,TGTGCCAGCAGCTTGGAACCTAGCAACTATGAAGCTTTCTTT
TRBJ1-1,TRBV10-3,NA,13,NA,CAISGGDSAEAFF,TGTGCCATCAGTGGCGGGGATTCGGCTGAAGCTTTCTTT
TRBJ2-2,TRBV7-6,NA,17,NA,CASSLARDSFNTGELFF,TGTGCCAGCAGCTTAGCGCGGGACTCCTTTAACACCGGGGAGCTGTTTTTT
TRBJ2-6,TRBV5-1,NA,16,NA,CASSLGVVSGANVLTF,TGCGCCAGCAGCTTAGGAGTGGTCTCTGGGGCCAACGTCCTGACTTTC
TRBJ2-5,TRBV19,once,17,TRBD2,CASSKDSRGGAGETQYF,TGTGCCAGTAGTAAGGATTCACGCGGGGGGGCTGGGGAGACCCAGTACTTC
TRBJ2-1,TRBV28,NA,19,NA,CASSFRPFLRGARYNEQFF,TGTGCCAGCAGTTTTCGCCCCTTCCTCCGGGGGGCCCGGTACAATGAGCAGTTCTTC
TRBJ1-5,TRBV15,NA,14,NA,CATSRDPGNQPQHF,TGTGCCACCAGCAGAGATCCAGGGAATCAGCCCCAGCATTTT
TRBJ2-3,TRBV28,NA,15,TRBD1,CASSQTGVLTDTQYF,TGTGCCAGCAGTCAGACAGGGGTATTGACAGATACGCAGTATTTT
TRBJ2-7,TRBV7-2,NA,14,TRBD2,CASSPTSGGYEQYF,TGTGCCAGCAGCCCGACTAGCGGGGGCTACGAGCAGTACTTC
TRBJ2-3,TRBV28,NA,15,TRBD1,CASRGRTGDTDTQYF,TGTGCCAGCAGGGGCAGGACAGGAGACACAGATACGCAGTATTTT
TRBJ1-1,TRBV28,NA,16,TRBD1,CASSFPWTGQVPEAFF,TGTGCCAGCAGTTTTCCCTGGACAGGGCAGGTCCCTGAAGCTTTCTTT
TRBJ1-1,TRBV19,NA,14,NA,CASSIQDTNTEAFF,TGTGCCAGTAGTATACAGGATACGAACACTGAAGCTTTCTTT
TRBJ1-1,TRBV2,once,14,TRBD1,CASSGGQINTEAFF,TGTGCCAGCAGTGGGGGACAGATAAACACTGAAGCTTTCTTT
TRBJ1-5,TRBV19,NA,14,NA,CASSIGRGAQPQHF,TGTGCCAGTAGTATCGGACGGGGGGCCCAGCCCCAGCATTTT
TRBJ2-1,TRBV5-4,NA,15,NA,CASSSQGFWYHEQFF,TGTGCCAGCAGCTCTCAGGGGTTCTGGTACCATGAGCAGTTCTTC
TRBJ2-3,TRBV10-2,NA,14,NA,CASTVRGPRDTQYF,TGCGCCAGCACAGTGCGGGGGCCAAGAGATACGCAGTATTTT
TRBJ1-2,TRBV29-1,NA,12,TRBD1,CSVVEMDRSFSF,TGCAGCGTGGTCGAGATGGACAGGTCGTTCTCCTTC
TRBJ2-2,TRBV5-4,NA,14,NA,CASRTGTHVGELFF,TGTGCCAGCAGGACCGGGACTCATGTTGGGGAGCTGTTTTTT
TRBJ2-5,TRBV5-4,NA,17,NA,CASSLASGSGGQETQYF,TGTGCCAGCAGCTTGGCCTCGGGGTCAGGGGGGCAAGAGACCCAGTACTTC
TRBJ2-2,TRBV6-5,once,15,NA,CASLSYRGGTGELFF,TGTGCCAGTCTGTCCTACAGGGGAGGCACCGGGGAGCTGTTTTTT